In this sample, the clone carrying this T cell receptor beta chain turned up many times. Its antigen remains unknown. TCRdb re-derived calls from the reads in MiXCR, one entry per CDR3 protein. The table shows about 310,000 distinct CDR3 sequences, with under 20% occurring only once. The data are from a study of T cell repertoires in cytomegalovirus infection. Overall study: Signatures in public TCR beta sequences pointed to both CMV infection and matching HLA type.

Study-wide points: Ex vivo, HLA-C-restricted CMV-specific TCR beta clonotypes prevailed over the rest of the response. Using cumulative public TCR beta family frequency, the authors identified those who carried CMV together with the relevant HLA.

This CDR3 region has 13 residues. Germline V gene lookup returns CDR1 SGHTA and CDR2 FQGNSA. V was clipped by 2 bases and J by 12 bases, with 16 bases between them. The sequence was obtained from a human donor in good health (CMV status not recorded). Some clones in this sample may be carry-over from other donors' samples. The V gene is TRBV7-2, the J gene TRBJ2-5; perhaps TRBD1 as D (6 bases). Sample: PBMCs. CDR3 DNA sequence: TGTGCCAGCAGCTTAAGGGGAAGGGACAAAGAGTACTTC. Amino acid sequence: CASSLRGRDKEYF.